The text below deals with one T cell receptor (beta chain). This CDR3 is 13 amino acids long. From germline, CDR1 is LGHDT and CDR2 YNNKEL (reference sequence). V lost 1 base, J lost 4 bases, and 7 bases lay in between. The entry originates in a study of blood T cell repertoires in COVID-19. On the study more broadly: Samples taken during acute and convalescent COVID-19 were collected in the United States, Italy and Spain. PBMCs, B-cell-depleted T cells, or T cells provided the cDNA or gDNA that made up the material.

Cohort 3 recovery required two negative PCRs, clearance, or symptom resolution. Profiling relied on immunoSEQ multiplex PCR, and the TCRdb table lists in-frame clones only, not all of them. The repertoire includes 430,000 or so clones, more than 75% of them detected once, and roughly 1.9% sits in the top ten. The rearrangement joins TRBV3-1 (or the pseudogene TRBV3-2) to TRBJ1-1; tentatively, D is TRBD1 (5 bases). This TCR came from a woman between 40 and 50 years old who had recovered from COVID-19. Sequencing was done on a sample of PBMCs or T cells enriched from blood (not recorded which). CDR3 coding DNA: TGTGCCAGCAGCCAAGCCAGGGCCACTGAAGCTTTCTTT. Protein product: CASSQARATEAFF.